Presented here are 18 T cell receptor beta chains from one specimen sequenced in a study of immune evolution from preneoplasia to lung adenocarcinoma. Some clones are missing from TCRdb's copy, which holds only in-frame ones; the method was immunoSEQ multiplex PCR. The top ten clones hold approximately 2.9% of a sample with 7,600 or so clones, roughly 82% of them seen once. The source material was FFPE minimally invasive lung adenocarcinoma tissue. Receptors were obtained from a person aged 65-85 years with lung adenocarcinoma.

The chain couples TRBV27 to TRBJ2-7; TRBD2 agrees at 11 bases. The CDR3 has 15 amino acids. Germline assignment: CDR1 MNHEY and CDR2 SMNVEV (reference sequence). V gave up 10 bases and J gave up 5 bases; unmatched junction bases: 13. As DNA, the CDR3 is TGTGCCACCAAGCGGGTCGGGACTAGCGGCAACGAGCAGTACTTC. As protein: CATKRVGTSGNEQYF.

About this clone: Other DNA sequences in this sample translate to the same CDR3. The gene calls are TRBV9 and TRBJ1-3; D not resolved. V dropped 4 bases and J dropped 0 bases, with 8 bases sitting between them. The CDR3 has 14 amino acids. Looked up from germline, CDR1 is SGDLS and CDR2 is YYNGEE. CDR3 DNA sequence: TGTGCCAGCAGCCCCTTAGGCTCTGGAAACACCATATATTTT. Its protein product is CASSPLGSGNTIYF.

The CDR3 loop reads CAWSLGGGEQYF. Written as DNA, the CDR3 is TGTGCCTGGAGTTTAGGGGGCGGCGAGCAGTACTTC. The chain has TRBV30 and TRBJ2-7, with TRBD1 identical over 7 bases. Trimming took 2 bases from V and 6 from J; bases not matched to a gene: 4. Germline CDR1 reads GTSNPN; CDR2 reads SVGIG (reference sequence). The CDR3 is 12 amino acids.

The rearrangement joins TRBV7-9 to TRBJ2-3, with 9 positions matching TRBD2. The V gene's germline CDR1 is SEHNR and CDR2 FQNEAQ (reference sequence). The CDR3 runs to 18 residues. V lost 2 bases, J lost 5 bases, and 14 bases stayed unmatched. The CDR3 nucleotides are TGTGCCAGCAGCTTATATTCTGGTAGCGGGAGAAGGGGAGATACGCAGTATTTT. Protein sequence: CASSLYSGSGRRGDTQYF.

J is TRBJ1-1 and V is TRBV30, with a possible D match to TRBD1 (5 bases). CDR1 and CDR2 from the germline V gene are GTSNPN and SVGIG (reference sequence). CDR3 length equals 11 residues. V was pared by 4 bases and J by 8 bases, with 11 bases between. DNA for the CDR3: TGTGCCTGGACCGGGGCGTCAGAAGCTTTCTTT. Amino acids: CAWTGASEAFF.

This clone was observed a handful of times. The chain employs TRBV2 and TRBJ1-1; D unresolved. V was cut by 4 bases and J by 5 bases, with 5 bases left in between. The V gene's germline CDR1 is SNHLY and CDR2 FYNNEI. The CDR3 is made up of 11 amino acids. The DNA of the CDR3 is TGTGCCAGCAGTGGGGTTACTGAAGCTTTCTTT. Translation: CASSGVTEAFF.

The chain has TRBV9 and TRBJ2-7; either TRBD1 or TRBD2 may fit D (6 bases each). CDR1 and CDR2 from the germline V gene are SGDLS and YYNGEE. V lost 0 bases and J 0 bases, leaving 13 bases between the germline ends. CDR3 length: 16 residues. The CDR3 is CASSVGGGTHSYEQYF. As DNA, the CDR3 is TGTGCCAGCAGCGTAGGAGGGGGGACTCACTCCTACGAGCAGTACTTC.

The chain has TRBV5-4 and TRBJ2-1; 10 bases align to TRBD2. Trimming cost V 6 bases and J 10 bases; bases outside gene matches: 7. The CDR3 loop spans 13 amino acids. Per germline, CDR1 SGHNT and CDR2 YYREEE (reference sequence). CDR3: CASKGLAAQEQFF. CDR3 sequence (DNA): TGTGCCAGCAAAGGACTAGCGGCCCAAGAGCAGTTCTTC.

This clone appeared a single time. J is TRBJ2-5 and V is TRBV19, with D tentatively TRBD2 (5 bases). Between the trimmed V and J ends, which lost 6 bases and 2 bases, there was a span of 13 bases. Germline V gene sequence: CDR1 LNHDA, CDR2 SQIVND (reference sequence). This CDR3 comprises 14 residues. CDR3: CASSQREGQETQYF. CDR3 in DNA: TGTGCCAGTAGCCAACGGGAAGGACAAGAGACCCAGTACTTC.

V gene TRBV29-1 combines with J gene TRBJ1-2, with D hard to call. The germline V and J ends were trimmed by 1 base and 5 bases, with 11 bases remaining between them. Germline V gives CDR1 SQVTM, CDR2 ANQGSEA. The length of the CDR3 is 13 residues. The CDR3, as DNA: TGCAGCGTTGAAGGGGAAGGGAGATATGGCTACACCTTC. Amino acids: CSVEGEGRYGYTF.

J is TRBJ2-3 and V is TRBV6-1; 16 nucleotides align to TRBD2. The CDR3 length is 15 residues. Trimming took 8 bases from V and 5 from J; bases not matched to a gene: 4. CDR1 is MNHNS, CDR2 SASEGT, per germline. The CDR3 loop reads CASGGLAGGGDTQYF. The CDR3 nucleotides are TGTGCCAGCGGGGGACTAGCGGGAGGGGGAGATACGCAGTATTTT.

The chain is built from TRBV4-1 and TRBJ2-1; D is undetermined. The CDR3 length is 16 residues. The germline gives CDR1 MGHRA, CDR2 YSYEKL. Trimming stripped 0 bases from V and 0 bases from J, with 9 bases between. The CDR3: CASSQDVSLSYNEQFF. The CDR3 DNA reads TGCGCCAGCAGCCAAGATGTTTCCCTCTCCTACAATGAGCAGTTCTTC.

The sample holds one count of this clone. The rearrangement links TRBV18 to TRBJ2-5, with 8 bases matching TRBD1. CDR3 length equals 14 residues. Unmatched junction bases numbered 6, after V lost 4 bases and J lost 5 bases. The V gene's germline CDR1 is KGHSH and CDR2 LQKENI. CDR3 residues: CASSRQGAMETQYF. CDR3 DNA: TGTGCCAGCTCACGCCAGGGGGCGATGGAGACCCAGTACTTC.

This clone was observed a single time. The CDR3: CASLTNPRGGNTIYF. CDR3 in DNA: TGTGCCAGCCTTACCAACCCTCGAGGTGGAAACACCATATATTTT. This rearrangement joins TRBV11-2 to TRBJ1-3, with D uncertain. With 8 bases removed from V and 3 bases from J, the gap between germline ends came to 17 bases. The CDR3 is made up of 15 amino acids. The germline V gene encodes CDR1 SGHAT and CDR2 FQNNGV.

The genes are TRBV6-1 and TRBJ1-5; D call uncertain. The CDR3 runs 16 residues. Trimming shortened V by 0 bases and J by 7 bases, and 16 bases separated the two germline ends. Germline values: CDR1 MNHNS, CDR2 SASEGT. The CDR3 loop reads CASSEAPKGGGQPQHF. In nucleotides, the CDR3 is TGTGCCAGCAGTGAAGCGCCGAAAGGTGGAGGCCAGCCCCAGCATTTT.

This rearrangement joins TRBV23-1 to TRBJ2-7, with D perhaps matching TRBD2 (5 bases). TRBV23-1 is sorted into the ORF group, with uncertain function. This CDR3 region has 13 residues. Trimming took off 4 bases at V and 7 bases at J, with 14 bases between the two ends. CDR3 bases: TGCGCCAGCAGTCCCAGGAGGAGCTATGAGCAGTACTTC. Translated: CASSPRRSYEQYF.

This CDR3 is CASRREVYEKLFF. In DNA, the CDR3 is TGTGCCAGCCGCAGGGAGGTTTATGAAAAACTGTTTTTT. This chain connects TRBV6-6 to TRBJ1-4; maybe TRBD1 (5 bases). Looked up from germline, CDR1 is MNHNY and CDR2 is SVGAGI (reference sequence). The CDR3 has 13 amino acids. The ends were cut back, 8 bases at V and 6 bases at J, with 13 bases in the middle.

This clone was found a few times. The chain links TRBV11-3 to TRBJ2-2, with a tentative D call TRBD1 (6 bases). Trimming removed 6 bases from V and 2 bases from J, with 7 bases in between. CDR1 is SGHNT, CDR2 YENEEA, per germline. The CDR3 is made up of 13 amino acids. CDR3 in DNA: TGTGCCAGCAGGGACAGAAACACCGGGGAGCTGTTTTTT. Its translation: CASRDRNTGELFF.